The present T cell receptor (beta chain) was sequenced within a study of spatial heterogeneity in lung cancer. The time point is: sample taken at primary tumor resection. This clonotype was detected many times. In TCRdb, the 5' RACE reads were re-called with MiXCR into one record per CDR3 protein. This table has under 25,000 distinct CDR3 sequences, 4.5% to 7% appearing once. The germline CDR1 and CDR2 sequences are SGHAT and FQNNGV. V was trimmed by 5 bases and J by 9 bases, leaving 32 bases between them. The CDR3 loop spans 19 amino acids. The TCR sequence derives from a male donor with early-stage non-small cell lung cancer. V gene TRBV11-2 combines with J gene TRBJ2-1; D may be TRBD1 or TRBD2 (7 bases each). Sequencing used PBMCs, obtained at surgery. The CDR3 DNA follows: TGTGCCAGCAGCCCCGGCAGGGGGAAGACCGGGACTACCTCGACTGAGCAGTTCTTC. It is translated as CASSPGRGKTGTTSTEQFF. The whole variable domain, filled in from reference TRBV11-2 and TRBJ2-1, reads EAGVAQSPRYKIIEKRQSVAFWCNPISGHATLYWYQQILGQGPKLLIQFQNNGVVDDSQLPKDRFSAERLKGVDSTLKIQPAKLEDSAVYLCASSPGRGKTGTTSTEQFFGPGTRLTVL.